The clone carrying this T cell receptor (beta chain) was counted once. The V end lost 4 bases, the J end lost 3 bases, and 10 bases lay between the germline ends. The CDR3 extends over 14 amino acids. Germline CDR1 and CDR2: MNHEY and SVGAGI. Repertoires were generated with immunoSEQ multiplex PCR, while TCRdb's copy carries only in-frame clones and drops some. The data hold some 66,000 clones, with around 86% observed a single time. This entry comes from a study of PD-L1 blockade in urothelial cancer. At the level of the study: Blood samples had a median of roughly 140,000 T cells.

Time point here: pretreatment peripheral blood. This specimen was PBMCs, taken around atezolizumab (anti-PD-L1) treatment. This clonotype was sampled from a man between 60 and 75 years old with urothelial cancer. The chain links TRBV6-5 to TRBJ1-5; D is ambiguous. The CDR3 loop is CASSFRRDNQPQHF. The CDR3 DNA reads TGTGCCAGCAGTTTCCGAAGAGACAATCAGCCCCAGCATTTT.